This entry lists 30 T cell receptor beta chains sequenced from one sample in a study of cytomegalovirus exposure and HLA in healthy donors (TCRdb year 2017). Library method: the immunoSEQ multiplex PCR assay. The clones in this table, taken by TCRdb from immuneACCESS, are in-frame only. Not every clone is retained; where verified, under half of the shortfall comes from an unresolved V gene, and the cause of the rest is unknown. The sample table records around 300,000 clones; roughly 90% of these occur just once. Over 0.85% of the sample is held by the ten biggest clonotypes. Sequencing used PBMCs. These receptors originate from a woman aged 18-29 years in good health and CMV-seronegative.

This clone was observed a single time. V and J are TRBV7-9 and TRBJ2-7; D gene unclear. The length of the CDR3 is 15 residues. Trimming cost V 5 bases and J 2 bases, with 16 bases left between them. Looked up from germline, CDR1 is SEHNR and CDR2 is FQNEAQ (reference sequence). The CDR3 protein is CASSRSYERAYEQYF. CDR3 in DNA: TGTGCCAGCAGCCGCTCCTATGAACGAGCCTACGAGCAGTACTTC.

The chain is built from TRBV11-2 and TRBJ2-7, with 7 nucleotides matching TRBD2. Per germline, CDR1 SGHAT and CDR2 FQNNGV. CDR3 length: 15 residues. Unmatched junction bases numbered 8, after V lost 6 bases and J lost 0 bases. In nucleotides, the CDR3 is TGTGCCAGCAGGATAGGACTAGGTGACTCCTACGAGCAGTACTTC. Residues: CASRIGLGDSYEQYF. Complete variable domain (other parts from reference TRBV11-2 and TRBJ2-7): EAGVAQSPRYKIIEKRQSVAFWCNPISGHATLYWYQQILGQGPKLLIQFQNNGVVDDSQLPKDRFSAERLKGVDSTLKIQPAKLEDSAVYLCASRIGLGDSYEQYFGPGTRLTVT.

The V and J genes are TRBV9 and TRBJ1-1; D is unresolved. Deletions cut 5 bases from V and 4 bases from J, with 12 bases between. This CDR3 region has 13 residues. Looked up from germline, CDR1 is SGDLS and CDR2 is YYNGEE. The CDR3 DNA follows: TGTGCCAGCAGGGGTACGGGTGGCACTGAAGCTTTCTTT. Translation: CASRGTGGTEAFF. Full variable domain (remainder filled in from reference TRBV9 and TRBJ1-1): DSGVTQTPKHLITATGQRVTLRCSPRSGDLSVYWYQQSLDQGLQFLIQYYNGEERAKGNILERFSAQQFPDLHSELNLSSLELGDSALYFCASRGTGGTEAFFGQGTRLTVV.

Only one count was recorded for this clone. The rearrangement joins TRBV28 to TRBJ2-1, with 7 bases lining up with TRBD2. CDR1 and CDR2 (germline): MDHEN, SYDVKM. V gave up 5 bases and J gave up 4 bases; unmatched junction bases: 20. The CDR3 consists of 19 residues. This CDR3 reads CASSLQLNLRDYKYNEQFF. In DNA form, the CDR3 reads TGTGCCAGCAGTCTTCAACTTAACCTCCGGGACTACAAGTACAATGAGCAGTTCTTC.

This CDR3 reads CASTLTGGGYTF. CDR3 DNA: TGTGCCAGCACTTTGACAGGGGGTGGCTACACCTTC. The J gene is TRBJ1-2, the V gene TRBV6-5, with 9 positions matching TRBD1. CDR1 is MNHEY and CDR2 is SVGAGI in the germline V gene. J was trimmed by 7 bases and V by 7 bases; bases with no gene match: 4. The CDR3 has 12 amino acids.

The V and J genes are TRBV5-6 and TRBJ2-3, with unresolved D. V was trimmed by 4 bases and J by 2 bases, leaving 17 bases between them. CDR1 and CDR2 from the germline V gene are SGHDT and YYEEEE. The length of the CDR3 is 16 residues. The CDR3 here is CASSGAGFRVTDTQYF. The CDR3 DNA follows: TGTGCCAGCAGCGGTGCTGGGTTCCGGGTCACAGATACGCAGTATTTT.

The chain uses TRBV19 and TRBJ2-3, with TRBD2 matching 8 bases. The ends lost 3 bases at V and 4 bases at J; junction bases unmatched: 9. The CDR3 totals 16 residues. Germline V gene sequence: CDR1 LNHDA, CDR2 SQIVND (reference sequence). The CDR3 reads CASSIDTGGASDTQYF. DNA for the CDR3: TGTGCCAGTAGTATCGATACGGGAGGGGCGTCAGATACGCAGTATTTT.

V is TRBV10-2 and J is TRBJ2-1, with TRBD1 as a possible D gene (6 bases). CDR1 WSHSY and CDR2 SAAADI come from the germline V gene. The V end was cut by 3 bases, the J end by 3 bases, with 15 bases between. CDR3 length: 16 residues. The CDR3 loop is CASSEPGAVRYNEQFF. As DNA, the CDR3 is TGCGCCAGCAGTGAACCAGGGGCCGTCCGCTACAATGAGCAGTTCTTC.

The rearrangement uses TRBV6-6 and TRBJ2-7, with TRBD2 identical over 8 bases. The CDR3 covers 13 residues. Trimming at V came to 8 bases and at J to 2 bases, leaving 5 bases not matched to a gene. Looked up from germline, CDR1 is MNHNY and CDR2 is SVGAGI (reference sequence). The CDR3 sequence is CASSKAGAYEQYF. The CDR3, as DNA: TGTGCCAGCTCCAAAGCGGGGGCCTACGAGCAGTACTTC.

This clone was counted once. The rearrangement uses TRBV7-9 and TRBJ1-1; unclear D gene. The germline CDR1 and CDR2 sequences are SEHNR and FQNEAQ (reference sequence). V was cut by 4 bases and J by 6 bases, with 15 bases left in between. The length of the CDR3 is 14 residues. CDR3 region: CASSSGVWSAEAFF. CDR3 nucleotide sequence: TGTGCCAGCAGCTCCGGGGTGTGGAGCGCTGAAGCTTTCTTT.

The V gene is TRBV27, the J gene TRBJ2-5, with 9 nucleotides matching TRBD2. CDR3 length: 16 residues. Germline loops: CDR1 MNHEY, CDR2 SMNVEV (reference sequence). V lost 6 bases to trimming and J lost 4 bases; unmatched junction nucleotides: 12. CDR3 amino acids: CASSLIAGVRRETQYF. The CDR3 DNA reads as TGTGCCAGCAGCCTTATAGCGGGAGTGAGGAGAGAGACCCAGTACTTC.

V usage is TRBV2 and J usage is TRBJ2-1; the match to TRBD2 covers 7 bases. This CDR3 has 15 amino acids. With V trimmed by 4 bases and J by 6 bases, 9 bases remained unmatched. Germline V lookup: CDR1 SNHLY, CDR2 FYNNEI. The CDR3 DNA reads TGTGCCAGCAGTGCAAAGCGGGACCGGGGCAATGAGCAGTTCTTC. Protein product: CASSAKRDRGNEQFF. Looking up the rest from reference TRBV2 and TRBJ2-1 gives the full variable domain: EPEVTQTPSHQVTQMGQEVILRCVPISNHLYFYWYRQILGQKVEFLVSFYNNEISEKSEIFDDQFSVERPDGSNFTLKIRSTKLEDSAMYFCASSAKRDRGNEQFFGPGTRLTVL.

V and J are TRBV28 and TRBJ2-1; TRBD2 agrees at 10 bases. The CDR3 has 15 residues. Per germline, CDR1 MDHEN and CDR2 SYDVKM. J was trimmed by 7 bases and V by 2 bases; bases with no gene match: 5. The CDR3 loop reads CASSLHASGSNEQFF. The CDR3 DNA sequence: TGTGCCAGCAGTTTACACGCTAGCGGGAGTAATGAGCAGTTCTTC.

This clone was counted a single time. The rearrangement links TRBV5-4 to TRBJ2-3, with 12 positions matching TRBD2. V trimming: 7 bases; J trimming: 4 bases; junction bases outside the gene matches: 4. Germline values: CDR1 SGHNT, CDR2 YYREEE (reference sequence). The CDR3 is 14 amino acids. The chain's CDR3 is CASRTSGTPDTQYF. DNA for the CDR3: TGTGCCAGCCGGACTAGCGGGACCCCAGATACGCAGTATTTT.

Regarding this clone: Other nucleotide sequences from this sample produce the same CDR3. This chain joins TRBV27 and TRBJ2-1; TRBD1 matches 8 bases. Germline lookup yields CDR1 MNHEY and CDR2 SMNVEV (reference sequence). V lost 3 bases and J lost 6; bases outside the gene matches: 1. The CDR3 spans 13 residues. CDR3 coding DNA: TGTGCCAGCAGTTTTGGACAGGGCAATGAGCAGTTCTTC. Protein sequence: CASSFGQGNEQFF.

As to this clone: At the DNA level, this CDR3 is encoded by other sequences in the same sample as well. The CDR3 protein is CASSVTSGSYNEQFF. In DNA form, the CDR3 reads TGTGCCAGCAGTGTAACTAGCGGCTCCTACAATGAGCAGTTCTTC. V usage is TRBV6-5 and J usage is TRBJ2-1, with TRBD2 matching 8 bases. The germline V gene encodes CDR1 MNHEY and CDR2 SVGAGI. The CDR3 contains 15 residues. Unmatched junction bases numbered 3, after V lost 5 bases and J lost 0 bases.

This clone was observed a handful of times. This sequence joins TRBV11-2 and TRBJ1-2; 7 bases align to TRBD1. The CDR3 loop spans 17 amino acids. The J segment lost 1 base and the V segment lost 1 base, leaving 9 bases of the junction unmatched. Germline loops: CDR1 SGHAT, CDR2 FQNNGV. The CDR3: CASSLGQGGLDNYGYTF. The CDR3 DNA is TGTGCCAGCAGCTTAGGGCAGGGGGGTTTGGATAACTATGGCTACACCTTC.

This clone has a single count. V is TRBV7-2 and J is TRBJ2-7, with D tentatively TRBD1 (5 bases). V was trimmed by 5 bases and J by 2 bases, leaving 13 bases between them. This CDR3 contains 14 residues. Germline lookup yields CDR1 SGHTA and CDR2 FQGNSA. CDR3 nucleotide sequence: TGTGCCAGCAGCGTTGGACACGTTCCCTACGAGCAGTACTTC. This encodes CASSVGHVPYEQYF.

This clone has a single count. The chain carries TRBV5-1 and TRBJ2-2; 12 bases line up with TRBD2. Looked up from germline, CDR1 is SGHRS and CDR2 is YFSETQ. The CDR3 sequence is 15 residues long. J was trimmed by 7 bases and V by 1 base; bases with no gene match: 2. The DNA for the CDR3 is TGCGCCAGCAGCTTGTTGACTAGCGGGGGCGGGGAGCTGTTTTTT. This encodes CASSLLTSGGGELFF.

CDR3 sequence (DNA): TGTGCCAGCATGGGCAGGCTTAATTCACCCCTCCACTTT. Its translation is CASMGRLNSPLHF. This rearrangement joins TRBV6-1 to TRBJ1-6, with D hard to call. Germline lookup yields CDR1 MNHNS and CDR2 SASEGT. The germline V and J ends were trimmed by 7 bases and 6 bases, with 10 bases remaining between them. The CDR3 contains 13 residues.

The chain couples TRBV2 to TRBJ1-5; D is ambiguous. With 3 bases removed from V and 0 bases from J, the gap between germline ends came to 9 bases. This CDR3 is built from 15 residues. The germline V gene encodes CDR1 SNHLY and CDR2 FYNNEI. CDR3 bases: TGTGCCAGCAGTGATCTGTCGGTTAGCAATCAGCCCCAGCATTTT. This sequence encodes CASSDLSVSNQPQHF.

Here the CDR3 DNA reads TGTGCCAGTTCTAGGGGGGGGTTTTGGAATGAGCAGTTCTTC. Amino acids: CASSRGGFWNEQFF. The J gene is TRBJ2-1, the V gene TRBV27, with D possibly TRBD2 on 7 matching bases. This CDR3 spans 14 amino acids. Germline values: CDR1 MNHEY, CDR2 SMNVEV (reference sequence). The ends were cut back, 9 bases at V and 7 bases at J, with 19 bases in the middle.

The chain links TRBV10-2 to TRBJ2-1; 9 nucleotides line up with TRBD2. J was trimmed by 7 bases and V by 6 bases; bases with no gene match: 4. CDR3 length: 13 residues. The germline V gene encodes CDR1 WSHSY and CDR2 SAAADI. The CDR3 spells CASRSSGSNEQFF. Written as DNA, the CDR3 is TGCGCCAGCAGGAGTAGCGGGAGTAATGAGCAGTTCTTC.

This chain uses TRBV5-1 with TRBJ2-1, with 10 positions matching TRBD1. CDR3 size: 14 residues. Germline CDR1 is SGHRS and CDR2 is YFSETQ. The ends lost 0 bases at V and 10 bases at J; junction bases unmatched: 4. The DNA of the CDR3 is TGCGCCAGCAGCTTGGGGGACAGGGGTGGGGAGCAGTTCTTC. It codes for CASSLGDRGGEQFF.

The chain employs TRBV15 and TRBJ2-7, with TRBD2 identical over 10 bases. J was trimmed by 4 bases and V by 0 bases; bases with no gene match: 6. Per germline, CDR1 LNHNV and CDR2 YYDKDF (reference sequence). The CDR3 totals 16 residues. The CDR3 coding sequence is TGTGCCACCAGCAGAGATAAAACTAGCGGGACTTACGAGCAGTACTTC. Encoded protein: CATSRDKTSGTYEQYF. The full variable domain, completed using reference TRBV15 and TRBJ2-7, is DAMVIQNPRYQVTQFGKPVTLSCSQTLNHNVMYWYQQKSSQAPKLLFHYYDKDFNNEADTPDNFQSRRPNTSFCFLDIRSPGLGDTAMYLCATSRDKTSGTYEQYFGPGTRLTVT.

The chain has TRBV7-9 and TRBJ1-5; weak D call: TRBD1 (5 bases). Germline assignment: CDR1 SEHNR and CDR2 FQNEAQ (reference sequence). With 1 base removed from V and 5 bases from J, the gap between germline ends came to 15 bases. This CDR3 comprises 16 residues. CDR3 sequence (DNA): TGTGCCAGCAGCTTAGGAGGAGCAGGGAGGGATCAGCCCCAGCATTTT. It yields the protein CASSLGGAGRDQPQHF.

The V gene is TRBV6-6, the J gene TRBJ2-7; TRBD1 matches at 7 bases. The V segment lost 6 bases and the J segment 5 bases; nucleotides outside the gene matches: 13. Germline assignment: CDR1 MNHNY and CDR2 SVGAGI (reference sequence). CDR3 size: 15 residues. CDR3: CASSPDRARSHEQYF. The CDR3 DNA reads TGTGCCAGCAGCCCCGACAGGGCCCGCAGCCACGAGCAGTACTTC.

The V gene is TRBV7-6, the J gene TRBJ2-1; 8 bases are shared with TRBD2. The CDR3 extends over 18 amino acids. J gave up 0 bases and V 2 bases, and 9 bases lay outside the gene matches. Germline V lookup: CDR1 SGHVS, CDR2 FNYEAQ. CDR3 DNA: TGTGCCAGCAGCTTAAGTTGGGTCGGGAGGGCCTCCTACAATGAGCAGTTCTTC. Its protein is CASSLSWVGRASYNEQFF. The full variable domain, in which reference TRBV7-6 and TRBJ2-1 provide the parts outside the CDR3, is GAGVSQSPRYKVTKRGQDVALRCDPISGHVSLYWYRQALGQGPEFLTYFNYEAQQDKSGLPNDRFSAERPEGSISTLTIQRTEQRDSAMYRCASSLSWVGRASYNEQFFGPGTRLTVL.

This sequence joins TRBV28 and TRBJ1-2, with 10 bases identical to TRBD1. CDR3 length: 14 amino acids. In germline, CDR1 is MDHEN, CDR2 SYDVKM. After removal of 6 bases from V and 9 bases from J, the junction contained 10 bases not matched to a gene. CDR3 nucleotide sequence: TGTGCCAGCAGACCCCCCGGGACAGGGGAGAGCTACACCTTC. Its translation: CASRPPGTGESYTF.

The rearrangement joins TRBV6-5 to TRBJ2-7; D possibly corresponds to TRBD1 (6 bases). This CDR3 is 14 amino acids long. Germline-derived CDR1 and CDR2 are MNHEY and SVGAGI. The V end was cut by 5 bases, the J end by 0 bases, with 11 bases between. The CDR3 nucleotides read TGTGCCAGCAGTAGACAGGATCCCTCCTACGAGCAGTACTTC. Protein: CASSRQDPSYEQYF.